This record concerns one TCR beta chain sequence. What it recognizes is unknown. Relative to the germline gene, one junction end is altered; a read error may explain this. TCRdb reprocessed the reads with MiXCR, giving one entry per CDR3 protein. The profile shows approximately 990,000 distinct CDR3 sequences, 30% to 40% of them singletons. These data come from a study of T cell repertoires in cytomegalovirus infection. Overall study: In public TCR beta signatures, there were indications of both CMV infection and matching HLA type.

This CDR3 comprises 15 residues. CDR1 SGHDT and CDR2 YYEEEE come from the germline V gene. The sequence was obtained from a human donor in good health (CMV status not recorded). Some clones in this sample may be carry-over from other donors' samples. Sequences were derived from cultured CD8+ T cells from PBMCs, sampled from culture after CMV antigen stimulation. The rearrangement uses TRBV5-6 and TRBJ2-7, with D perhaps matching TRBD2 (7 bases). The CDR3 DNA reads TGTGCCAACAGCTTGGAGGGGGGGAGCTCCTACGAGCAGTACTTC. This gives the protein CANSLEGGSSYEQYF.